These T cell receptor beta chains were read from a single sample in a study of OX40 agonist ivuxolimab in advanced cancers. The method was immunoSEQ multiplex PCR; TCRdb's version includes in-frame clones alone and lacks a portion of them. This table has about 100,000 clones, approximately 89% appearing once. The sample consisted of CD4+ or CD8+ T cells sorted from blood, taken in a trial of the OX40 agonist ivuxolimab. The receptors derive from an adult with an advanced solid tumor such as melanoma, head and neck, liver or kidney cancer. The CDR3 runs from the conserved cysteine through the conserved F or W. A D gene is named only where the DNA matches it firmly. Where a row states a size, it is once, few, many or the class of an expanded clone; other rows omit it.

TRBV25-1	12	TRBJ1-4	.	.	CASSEWGEKLFF	TGTGCCAGCAGTGAATGGGGCGAAAAACTGTTTTTT
TRBV28	12	TRBJ2-7	.	once	CASSLVPYEQYF	TGTGCCAGCAGTTTGGTGCCCTACGAGCAGTACTTC
TRBV29-1	14	TRBJ1-4	TRBD1	.	CSTGYRGTNEKLFF	TGCAGCACAGGCTACAGGGGGACTAATGAAAAACTGTTTTTT
TRBV5-6	14	TRBJ1-1	.	.	CASSWGLGGTEAFF	TGTGCCAGCAGCTGGGGGCTTGGGGGCACTGAAGCTTTCTTT
TRBV5-1	12	TRBJ2-5	.	.	CASSLDSETQYF	TGCGCCAGCAGCTTGGATTCAGAGACCCAGTACTTC
TRBV28	16	TRBJ1-2	TRBD1	.	CASSRLTGGAGYGYTF	TGTGCCAGCAGTCGCCTTACAGGGGGCGCTGGCTATGGCTACACCTTC
TRBV28	14	TRBJ1-4	.	.	CASSNSLTNEKLFF	TGTGCCAGCAGCAATAGCCTAACTAATGAAAAACTGTTTTTT
TRBV6-5	13	TRBJ1-1	TRBD1	.	CASRGQLNTEAFF	TGTGCCAGCAGGGGACAGTTGAACACTGAAGCTTTCTTT
TRBV7-6	14	TRBJ2-1	.	.	CASSRGRLNNEQFF	TGTGCCAGCAGCCGGGGTAGGCTTAACAATGAGCAGTTCTTC
TRBV29-1	13	TRBJ2-7	.	.	CSVEDGRAYEQYF	TGCAGCGTTGAAGATGGCAGAGCCTACGAGCAGTACTTC
TRBV2	14	TRBJ2-1	.	.	CASSAHLASNEQFF	TGTGCCAGCAGTGCGCATCTAGCGAGCAATGAGCAGTTCTTC
TRBV4-3	13	TRBJ1-1	.	.	CASSQDTGLGAFF	TGCGCCAGCAGCCAAGATACAGGATTAGGAGCTTTCTTT
TRBV25-1	12	TRBJ2-5	.	.	CASSEYRETQYF	TGTGCCAGCAGTGAATATCGGGAGACCCAGTACTTC
TRBV6-1	13	TRBJ1-2	.	.	CASSDPGFYGYTF	TGTGCCAGCAGTGACCCGGGGTTCTATGGCTACACCTTC